Listed here are 18 T cell receptor beta chains from one sample, sequenced in a study of T cell responses to AZD1222 COVID-19 vaccine. The table came from immunoSEQ multiplex PCR; TCRdb's copy has only in-frame clones and leaves some out. The table shows 250,000 to 300,000 clones, with 90% to 95% occurring only once. The sequencing here drew on peripheral blood, taken 28 days after the second AZD1222 dose. The origin of the receptors is an adult who received the AZD1222 COVID-19 vaccine.

This clone was observed a few times. The chain employs TRBV29-1 and TRBJ2-2; no firm D call. The V gene's germline CDR1 is SQVTM and CDR2 ANQGSEA. CDR3 size: 14 residues. With 7 bases removed from V and 2 bases from J, the gap between germline ends came to 14 bases. The CDR3 sequence: CSAITRLNTGELFF. The CDR3 bases are TGCAGCGCCATCACCAGGCTTAACACCGGGGAGCTGTTTTTT.

This rearrangement joins TRBV28 to TRBJ1-5; no definite D call. Trimming removed 2 bases at V and 5 bases at J, with 10 bases between. The CDR3 has 14 amino acids. CDR1 and CDR2 from the germline V gene are MDHEN and SYDVKM. Here the CDR3 DNA reads TGTGCCAGCAGTTTAACCGTCGGTGATCAGCCCCAGCATTTT. Its protein is CASSLTVGDQPQHF.

The J gene is TRBJ2-5, the V gene TRBV7-9; 7 positions agree with TRBD1. Germline-derived CDR1 and CDR2 are SEHNR and FQNEAQ (reference sequence). Trimming took 4 bases from V and 5 from J; bases not matched to a gene: 10. This CDR3 has 15 amino acids. The CDR3 region has the DNA TGTGCCAGCAGCTCGACAGGGTCCTCCCGTGAGACCCAGTACTTC. Protein: CASSSTGSSRETQYF.

V is TRBV5-1 and J is TRBJ2-7; 9 bases map to TRBD2. With 0 bases clipped from V and 0 bases from J, the junction kept 4 bases outside the gene matches. Germline V CDR1 and CDR2: SGHRS, YFSETQ. The CDR3 spans 16 residues. The CDR3 spells CASSLGLAGNSYEQYF. The CDR3 DNA reads TGCGCCAGCAGCTTGGGGCTAGCGGGGAACTCCTACGAGCAGTACTTC. The full variable domain, completed using reference TRBV5-1 and TRBJ2-7, is KAGVTQTPRYLIKTRGQQVTLSCSPISGHRSVSWYQQTPGQGLQFLFEYFSETQRNKGNFPGRFSGRQFSNSRSEMNVSTLELGDSALYLCASSLGLAGNSYEQYFGPGTRLTVT.

The chain uses TRBV2 and TRBJ2-2, with D uncertain. CDR1 SNHLY and CDR2 FYNNEI come from the germline V gene. The germline V and J ends were trimmed by 6 bases and 3 bases, with 5 bases remaining between them. This CDR3 has 12 residues. Here the CDR3 reads CASRTYTGELFF. The DNA of the CDR3 is TGTGCCAGCAGGACCTACACCGGGGAGCTGTTTTTT.

This chain connects TRBV18 to TRBJ1-3; the D is unclear. Per the germline V gene, CDR1 is KGHSH and CDR2 is LQKENI. Trimming took off 4 bases at V and 4 bases at J, with 23 bases between the two ends. This CDR3 is built from 18 residues. CDR3 loop: CASSQTRGDLLSGNTIYF. In DNA, the CDR3 is TGTGCCAGCTCACAGACGCGGGGTGACCTACTATCCGGAAACACCATATATTTT.

Here the CDR3 reads CASSHRRDLPNIQYF. The CDR3 DNA reads TGTGCCAGCAGCCACAGACGGGACCTACCTAACATTCAGTACTTC. The rearrangement links TRBV5-6 to TRBJ2-4; D might be TRBD1 or TRBD2, each matching 5 bases. Germline V lookup: CDR1 SGHDT, CDR2 YYEEEE. This CDR3 contains 15 residues. V was shortened by 4 bases and J by 7 bases, with 18 bases between the two germline ends.

The chain couples TRBV7-9 to TRBJ1-1; no clear D gene. The germline V and J ends were trimmed by 5 bases and 0 bases, with 13 bases remaining between them. This CDR3 contains 15 residues. Germline assignment: CDR1 SEHNR and CDR2 FQNEAQ (reference sequence). In DNA form, the CDR3 reads TGTGCCAGCAGCCCCATCGGAGGAATGAACACTGAAGCTTTCTTT. It codes for CASSPIGGMNTEAFF. Looking up the rest from reference TRBV7-9 and TRBJ1-1 gives the full variable domain: DTGVSQNPRHKITKRGQNVTFRCDPISEHNRLYWYRQTLGQGPEFLTYFQNEAQLEKSRLLSDRFSAERPKGSFSTLEIQRTEQGDSAMYLCASSPIGGMNTEAFFGQGTRLTVV.

The J gene is TRBJ1-3, the V gene TRBV6-6; D remains unclear. Germline-derived CDR1 and CDR2 are MNHNY and SVGAGI (reference sequence). Trimming stripped 0 bases from V and 0 bases from J, with 9 bases between. This CDR3 has 16 residues. This CDR3 reads CASSYSDGSSGNTIYF. The CDR3 nucleotides read TGTGCCAGCAGTTACTCTGACGGAAGCTCTGGAAACACCATATATTTT.

The chain links TRBV11-3 to TRBJ2-7, with TRBD2 matching over 13 bases. Losses at the gene ends were 0 bases for V and 0 bases for J; bases not matched to a gene: 5. This CDR3 contains 18 residues. CDR1 is SGHNT, CDR2 YENEEA, per germline. The DNA of the CDR3 is TGTGCCAGCAGCTTAGAGGGACTAGCGGGGCGAAGCTCCTACGAGCAGTACTTC. Its translation: CASSLEGLAGRSSYEQYF.

The V and J genes are TRBV10-2 and TRBJ1-1; D is undetermined. Germline CDR1 reads WSHSY; CDR2 reads SAAADI. The CDR3 spans 13 residues. Trimming stripped 5 bases from V and 0 bases from J, with 7 bases between. CDR3 coding DNA: TGCGCCAGCAGTCCATACATGAACACTGAAGCTTTCTTT. Amino acids: CASSPYMNTEAFF.

The chain carries TRBV9 and TRBJ1-6; no clear D gene. There are 16 residues in the CDR3. Germline V gives CDR1 SGDLS, CDR2 YYNGEE. V shed 1 base and J shed 0 bases, with 8 bases lying between them. The chain's CDR3 is CASSVSPSSYNSPLHF. The DNA of the CDR3 is TGTGCCAGCAGCGTATCCCCGAGCTCCTATAATTCACCCCTCCACTTT. The entire variable domain, with the rest obtained from reference TRBV9 and TRBJ1-6, is as follows: DSGVTQTPKHLITATGQRVTLRCSPRSGDLSVYWYQQSLDQGLQFLIQYYNGEERAKGNILERFSAQQFPDLHSELNLSSLELGDSALYFCASSVSPSSYNSPLHFGNGTRLTVT.

The chain is built from TRBV5-1 and TRBJ1-1, with D unresolved. V lost 4 bases to trimming and J lost 1 base, with 11 bases between them. Germline CDR1 is SGHRS and CDR2 is YFSETQ. The CDR3 contains 14 residues. This chain's CDR3 is CASSEWGENTEAFF. CDR3 nucleotide sequence: TGCGCCAGCAGCGAGTGGGGAGAGAACACTGAAGCTTTCTTT. The whole variable domain, remainder taken from reference TRBV5-1 and TRBJ1-1, is KAGVTQTPRYLIKTRGQQVTLSCSPISGHRSVSWYQQTPGQGLQFLFEYFSETQRNKGNFPGRFSGRQFSNSRSEMNVSTLELGDSALYLCASSEWGENTEAFFGQGTRLTVV.

The gene calls are TRBV3-1 (or the pseudogene TRBV3-2) and TRBJ2-1; D might be TRBD1 or TRBD2, each matching 5 bases. Germline values: CDR1 LGHDT, CDR2 YNNKEL (reference sequence). The V gene lost 2 bases and the J gene lost 2 bases, with 10 bases spanning the gap. The CDR3 has 15 amino acids. The CDR3 bases are TGTGCCAGCAGCCAATGGACGGGACCCTACAATGAGCAGTTCTTC. Its protein product is CASSQWTGPYNEQFF.

The rearrangement uses TRBV5-8 and TRBJ2-1, with D unresolved. The germline gives CDR1 SGHTS, CDR2 YDEGEE. The germline V and J ends were trimmed by 3 bases and 4 bases, with 5 bases remaining between them. The CDR3 extends over 12 amino acids. Written as DNA, the CDR3 is TGTGCCAGCAGCTCTATATACAATGAGCAGTTCTTC. Translating it yields CASSSIYNEQFF.

This clone showed up just once. V usage is TRBV6-5 and J usage is TRBJ2-1; TRBD2 matches 7 bases. The CDR3 covers 15 residues. Germline loops: CDR1 MNHEY, CDR2 SVGAGI. Unmatched junction bases numbered 5, after V lost 6 bases and J lost 0 bases. CDR3 region: CASSRTSPSYNEQFF. CDR3 nucleotides: TGTGCCAGCAGCCGGACTAGTCCCTCCTACAATGAGCAGTTCTTC.

CDR3 sequence: CASSPHPTGVGETQYF. CDR3 bases: TGTGCCAGCAGCCCCCACCCGACAGGTGTGGGGGAGACCCAGTACTTC. The V gene is TRBV3-1 (or the pseudogene TRBV3-2), the J gene TRBJ2-5, with D possibly being TRBD1 (6 bases). Per germline, CDR1 LGHDT and CDR2 YNNKEL (reference sequence). This CDR3 region has 16 residues. V was cut by 4 bases and J by 5 bases, with 20 bases left in between.

V usage is TRBV2 and J usage is TRBJ1-1; D is ambiguous. The CDR3 loop spans 14 amino acids. Germline CDR1 reads SNHLY; CDR2 reads FYNNEI. V was trimmed by 0 bases and J by 1 base, leaving 6 bases between them. CDR3 residues: CASSEAGRNTEAFF. CDR3 DNA sequence: TGTGCCAGCAGTGAAGCGGGTAGGAACACTGAAGCTTTCTTT.